What follows describes a single T cell receptor beta chain. The data were obtained in a study of CD8 T cells in Susac syndrome. With random hexamers, 0.5 to 1 ug RNA was reverse transcribed. It was immunoSEQ multiplex PCR that amplified TCR beta CDR3 across 54 Vbeta and 13 Jbeta. TCRdb ran MiXCR on the immunoSEQ multiplex PCR reads and lists one entry per CDR3 protein. The table has about 150,000 distinct CDR3 sequences, approximately 93% seen once; the top ten hold about 0.19%. Germline V gene data show CDR1 as SEHNR and CDR2 as FQNEAQ (reference sequence). This CDR3 spans 17 amino acids. Unmatched junction bases numbered 5, after V lost 0 bases and J lost 0 bases.

Sequencing input: CD8+ T cells from PBMCs. The sequence was collected from a human donor with multiple sclerosis. The rearrangement uses TRBV7-9 and TRBJ2-1; 7 nucleotides match TRBD1. The CDR3 region has the DNA TGTGCCAGCAGCTTAGCGGACAGGCCGGGCTCCTACAATGAGCAGTTCTTC. It yields the protein CASSLADRPGSYNEQFF.